The sequence of this T cell receptor (beta chain) was determined in a study of Graves' ophthalmopathy and Graves' hyperthyroidism. Overall study results and limits: Most thyroid clonotypes expanded beyond 0.001 frequency were also found in blood.

Trimming cost V 1 base and J 4 bases, with 17 bases left between them. There are 17 residues in the CDR3. Germline CDR1 is LGHNA and CDR2 is YNFKEQ. Many counts were recorded for this clonotype. Its matching antigen is unknown. RNA served as the template for amplifying TCR beta CDR3 regions. Following a first-round RT-PCR that used HTBI primers, a second-round multiplex PCR was carried out. Each CDR3 protein is one row after TCRdb ran MiXCR on the multiplex PCR reads. The sample lists 220,000 or so distinct CDR3 sequences, about 22% seen once, with roughly 44% in the top ten. The sample was peripheral blood. The chain recombines TRBV4-2 with TRBJ2-1, with D hard to call. The origin of this receptor is a woman between 50 and 59 years old with Graves' ophthalmopathy. The CDR3 DNA reads TGTGCCAGCAGCCAAGGTGTGGCCTTCGCCCTATACAATGAGCAGTTCTTC. Translating gives CASSQGVAFALYNEQFF.